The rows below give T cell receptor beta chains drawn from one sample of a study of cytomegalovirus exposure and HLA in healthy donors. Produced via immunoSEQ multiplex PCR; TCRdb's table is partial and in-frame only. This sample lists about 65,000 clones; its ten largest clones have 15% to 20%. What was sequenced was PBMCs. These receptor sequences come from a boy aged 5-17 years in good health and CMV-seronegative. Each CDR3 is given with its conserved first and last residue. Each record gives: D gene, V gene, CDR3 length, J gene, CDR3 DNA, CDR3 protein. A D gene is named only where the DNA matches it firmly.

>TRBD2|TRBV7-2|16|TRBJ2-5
TGTGCCAGCAGCCCCCGGACTAGCGGGCCTGAAGAGACCCAGTACTTC
CASSPRTSGPEETQYF
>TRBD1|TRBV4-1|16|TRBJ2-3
TGCGCCAGCAGCCTAGGGACAGGTGCGGTGGCAGATACGCAGTATTTT
CASSLGTGAVADTQYF
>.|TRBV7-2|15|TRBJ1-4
TGTGCCAGCAGCTTAGTTGCTGGTTCAGGGGAAAAACTGTTTTTT
CASSLVAGSGEKLFF
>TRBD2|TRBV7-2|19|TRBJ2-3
TGTGCCAGCAGCTTAGAGGGGTTTTGGGCGGGAGCGGGGGGAGATACGCAGTATTTT
CASSLEGFWAGAGGDTQYF
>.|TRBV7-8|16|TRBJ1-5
TGTGCCAGCAGCTTAGCCGAGGCGAGGGGCAATCAGCCCCAGCATTTT
CASSLAEARGNQPQHF
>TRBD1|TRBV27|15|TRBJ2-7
TGTGCCAGCAGTCCCCGAAGGACAGGGGCCTACGAGCAGTACTTC
CASSPRRTGAYEQYF
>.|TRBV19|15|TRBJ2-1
TGTGCCAGTAGACCGGGACTCGTCTCCTACAATGAGCAGTTCTTC
CASRPGLVSYNEQFF
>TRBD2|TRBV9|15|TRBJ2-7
TGTGCCAGCAGCGCCCCCGGCGGGAGGGCGGGGGAGCAGTACTTC
CASSAPGGRAGEQYF
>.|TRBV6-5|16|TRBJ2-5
TGTGCCAGCAGTTACTCGACAGCGACAATAGGAGAGACCCAGTACTTC
CASSYSTATIGETQYF
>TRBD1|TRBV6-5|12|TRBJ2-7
TGTGCCAGCAAGGGGACAGATTACGAGCAGTACTTC
CASKGTDYEQYF
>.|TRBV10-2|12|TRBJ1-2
TGCGCCAGCCGACGGGAAAGCTATGGCTACACCTTC
CASRRESYGYTF
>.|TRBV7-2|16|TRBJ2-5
TGTGCCAGCAGCTTTCAATCCCAGGGGAGGGAAGAGACCCAGTACTTC
CASSFQSQGREETQYF
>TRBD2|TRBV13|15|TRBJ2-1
TGTGCCAGCAGCTCCCTAGCGGGAGCATTGGTTGAGCAGTTCTTC
CASSSLAGALVEQFF
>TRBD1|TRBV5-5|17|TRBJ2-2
TGTGCCAGCAGCTTGGAGCCAGGACAGGCGATCACCGGGGAGCTGTTTTTT
CASSLEPGQAITGELFF
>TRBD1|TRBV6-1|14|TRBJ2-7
TGTGCCAGCAGTGAACCGACAGGGGGCGTCGAGCAGTACTTC
CASSEPTGGVEQYF
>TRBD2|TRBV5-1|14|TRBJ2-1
TGCGCCAGCACCAGCGGGGGAGTCTACAATGAGCAGTTCTTC
CASTSGGVYNEQFF